These 27 T cell receptor beta chains share one sample of origin, sequenced in a study of T cell responses to AZD1222 COVID-19 vaccine. Assay: immunoSEQ multiplex PCR; the TCRdb copy retains only in-frame clones and omits some. This sample has tens of thousands of clones, with around four fifths found just once. This sample comprised peripheral blood, obtained 28 days after the second dose of the MenACWY control vaccine. The receptors come from an adult who received the MenACWY meningococcal vaccine as a control.

This clone was seen a few times. The rearrangement joins TRBV11-2 to TRBJ2-1, with TRBD2 matching over 12 bases. The germline CDR1 and CDR2 sequences are SGHAT and FQNNGV. There are 15 residues in the CDR3. After removal of 4 bases from V and 8 bases from J, the junction contained 6 bases not matched to a gene. Here the CDR3 reads CASSYSSGRVYEQFF. The CDR3 bases are TGTGCCAGCAGCTACTCTAGCGGGAGGGTATATGAGCAGTTCTTC.

The chain employs TRBV7-7 and TRBJ2-2; D may be TRBD1 (6 bases). V was shortened by 4 bases and J by 1 base, with 10 bases between the two germline ends. This CDR3 is built from 15 residues. Germline values: CDR1 SSHAT, CDR2 FNYEAQ (reference sequence). The CDR3 spells CASSWDTGNTGELFF. The CDR3 nucleotides are TGTGCCAGCAGCTGGGACACGGGGAACACCGGGGAGCTGTTTTTT.

Note on this clone: It is likely a read error: a sequence one base away is far more abundant. The V gene is TRBV7-2, the J gene TRBJ1-1; D is unresolved. Germline V lookup: CDR1 SGHTA, CDR2 FQGNSA. The CDR3 covers 13 residues. Trimming took off 1 base at V and 4 bases at J, with 7 bases between the two ends. The CDR3 sequence: CASSLGVGTEAFF. In DNA, the CDR3 is TGTGCCAGCAGCTTAGGCGTGGGCACTGAAGCTTTCTTT.

The chain is built from TRBV10-3 and TRBJ1-5; D not resolved. The CDR3 totals 13 residues. V was clipped by 8 bases and J by 4 bases, with 12 bases between them. Germline CDR1 reads ENHRY; CDR2 reads SYGVKD. The CDR3 is CAIAGEKNQPQHF. CDR3 DNA: TGTGCCATCGCGGGTGAGAAGAATCAGCCCCAGCATTTT.

A few counts support this clone. CDR3 sequence (DNA): TGCGCCAGCAGCTTAGGGACAGTTGAAGCTTTCTTT. As protein: CASSLGTVEAFF. The chain carries TRBV5-1 and TRBJ1-1, with TRBD1 matching over 7 bases. Germline loops: CDR1 SGHRS, CDR2 YFSETQ. CDR3 length: 12 residues. The J segment lost 7 bases and the V segment lost 2 bases, leaving 2 bases of the junction unmatched.

The gene calls are TRBV2 and TRBJ1-1; 8 nucleotides line up with TRBD1. This CDR3 region has 13 residues. The ends lost 6 bases at V and 4 bases at J; junction bases unmatched: 4. Germline CDR1 SNHLY, CDR2 FYNNEI. DNA for the CDR3: TGTGCCAGCAGATTGACAGGGGCCACTGAAGCTTTCTTT. It specifies CASRLTGATEAFF.

This chain uses TRBV27 with TRBJ1-1; D uncertain. With 6 bases removed from V and 1 base from J, the gap between germline ends came to 6 bases. The CDR3 has 12 amino acids. Germline-derived CDR1 and CDR2 are MNHEY and SMNVEV (reference sequence). CDR3 sequence (DNA): TGTGCCAGCAGGGTGGGGAACACTGAAGCTTTCTTT. Amino acid sequence: CASRVGNTEAFF.

This clone was counted once. This chain uses TRBV24-1 with TRBJ1-2; possibly TRBD1 for D (5 bases). Germline V gene data show CDR1 as KGHDR and CDR2 as SFDVKD. Between the trimmed V and J ends, which lost 10 bases and 5 bases, there was a span of 16 bases. This CDR3 comprises 13 residues. CDR3 loop: CATGRLGDYGYTF. CDR3 sequence (DNA): TGTGCCACTGGAAGACTGGGGGATTATGGCTACACCTTC.

This clone was seen only a few times. The chain carries TRBV12-5 and TRBJ1-5, with D uncertain. The length of the CDR3 is 15 residues. V was trimmed by 5 bases and J by 3 bases, leaving 14 bases between them. CDR1 is LGHNT and CDR2 is FRNRAP in the germline V gene. CDR3 DNA: TGTGCTAGTGGTGATGGGGTAGGCAACAATCAGCCCCAGCATTTT. As protein: CASGDGVGNNQPQHF.

The rearrangement uses TRBV7-8 and TRBJ1-1; D is ambiguous. The germline gives CDR1 SGHVS, CDR2 FQNEAQ. The CDR3 has 15 amino acids. The V end lost 1 base, the J end lost 0 bases, and 9 bases lay between the germline ends. CDR3 region: CASSLGGHVNTEAFF. CDR3 DNA: TGTGCCAGCAGCTTAGGTGGGCACGTGAACACTGAAGCTTTCTTT.

CDR3 in DNA: TGTGCCAGCAGCTGGGGGGGTGGCTACACCTTC. As protein: CASSWGGGYTF. This rearrangement joins TRBV5-6 to TRBJ1-2; possibly TRBD1 for D (5 bases). CDR3 length equals 11 residues. The V gene lost 3 bases and the J gene lost 7 bases, with 7 bases spanning the gap. Germline CDR1 reads SGHDT; CDR2 reads YYEEEE.

The chain employs TRBV24-1 and TRBJ2-1; tentative D call: TRBD1 (6 bases). Between the trimmed V and J ends, which lost 4 bases and 0 bases, there was a span of 12 bases. CDR3 length equals 16 residues. CDR1 and CDR2 from the germline V gene are KGHDR and SFDVKD. The CDR3 sequence: CATSDPRGNSYNEQFF. DNA for the CDR3: TGTGCCACCAGTGACCCGAGGGGGAACTCCTACAATGAGCAGTTCTTC.

This chain's CDR3 is CASSPGTGTEAFF. The CDR3 nucleotides are TGTGCCAGTAGTCCCGGGACAGGTACTGAAGCTTTCTTT. This chain uses TRBV19 with TRBJ1-1, with TRBD1 identical over 8 bases. Germline V gene data show CDR1 as LNHDA and CDR2 as SQIVND (reference sequence). After removal of 5 bases from V and 5 bases from J, the junction contained 4 bases not matched to a gene. The CDR3 has 13 residues. Full variable domain (remainder filled in from reference TRBV19 and TRBJ1-1): DGGITQSPKYLFRKEGQNVTLSCEQNLNHDAMYWYRQDPGQGLRLIYYSQIVNDFQKGDIAEGYSVSREKKESFPLTVTSAQKNPTAFYLCASSPGTGTEAFFGQGTRLTVV.

V usage is TRBV10-2 and J usage is TRBJ1-5; TRBD1 is a possible D gene (6 bases). This CDR3 comprises 12 residues. The germline V gene encodes CDR1 WSHSY and CDR2 SAAADI. Trimming pared 1 base from V and 15 bases from J, leaving 13 bases between. The CDR3 bases are TGCGCCAGCAGTGAGTATAGTACAGGGAGGCATTTT. Its protein is CASSEYSTGRHF.

The V and J genes are TRBV4-1 and TRBJ1-6; D perhaps matches TRBD1 (6 bases). CDR3 size: 15 residues. V was clipped by 1 base and J by 8 bases, with 12 bases between them. Germline-derived CDR1 and CDR2 are MGHRA and YSYEKL. CDR3 residues: CASSQAARGYSPLHF. CDR3 bases: TGCGCCAGCAGCCAAGCAGCTAGGGGGTATTCACCCCTCCACTTT.

The gene calls are TRBV5-1 and TRBJ2-1; maybe TRBD2 (6 bases). Germline CDR1 is SGHRS and CDR2 is YFSETQ. V was clipped by 1 base and J by 9 bases, with 11 bases between them. The CDR3 extends over 13 amino acids. The CDR3 protein is CASSLFMGGEQFF. CDR3 sequence (DNA): TGCGCCAGCAGCTTGTTTATGGGGGGTGAGCAGTTCTTC.

The chain recombines TRBV28 with TRBJ1-1; D call uncertain. The CDR3 has 14 amino acids. The V gene's germline CDR1 is MDHEN and CDR2 SYDVKM. With 3 bases removed from V and 4 bases from J, the gap between germline ends came to 12 bases. Here the CDR3 DNA reads TGTGCCAGCAGTTTCCCCCTCCCCCTCACTGAAGCTTTCTTT. Amino acids: CASSFPLPLTEAFF.

The chain couples TRBV11-2 to TRBJ1-1, with 8 nucleotides matching TRBD1. Trimming took 6 bases from V and 0 from J; bases not matched to a gene: 6. The CDR3 extends over 15 amino acids. Germline CDR1 is SGHAT and CDR2 is FQNNGV. CDR3 residues: CASRRTGTMNTEAFF. DNA of the CDR3: TGTGCCAGCAGAAGGACAGGGACCATGAACACTGAAGCTTTCTTT.

This clone came up once. The chain has TRBV7-9 and TRBJ1-2; a possible D gene is TRBD1 (5 bases). The germline V gene encodes CDR1 SEHNR and CDR2 FQNEAQ (reference sequence). This CDR3 spans 16 amino acids. With 1 base removed from V and 6 bases from J, the gap between germline ends came to 18 bases. This chain's CDR3 is CASSLGRSGSKDGYTF. CDR3 DNA sequence: TGTGCCAGCAGCTTAGGTCGGTCAGGGAGTAAGGATGGCTACACCTTC.

This chain links TRBV11-2 with TRBJ1-1; TRBD1 is a possible D gene (5 bases). There are 19 residues in the CDR3. The V end was cut by 0 bases, the J end by 0 bases, with 20 bases between. CDR1 SGHAT and CDR2 FQNNGV come from the germline V gene. Here the CDR3 DNA reads TGTGCCAGCAGCTTAGATCAATACGGGGCCCGAAGGGTGAACACTGAAGCTTTCTTT. Translated, it gives CASSLDQYGARRVNTEAFF.

The rearrangement links TRBV27 to TRBJ1-5; no clear D. The CDR3 runs 13 residues. The germline V gene encodes CDR1 MNHEY and CDR2 SMNVEV (reference sequence). Trimming took 5 bases from V and 1 from J, leaving 6 bases between them. The CDR3 nucleotides read TGTGCCAGCAGTCCAGGCAGCAATCAGCCCCAGCATTTT. The encoded protein is CASSPGSNQPQHF.

V usage is TRBV14 and J usage is TRBJ1-2; TRBD1 might be the D (5 bases). V shed 1 base and J shed 6 bases, with 12 bases lying between them. The CDR3 sequence is 14 residues long. In germline, CDR1 is SGHDN, CDR2 FVKESK. For the CDR3, the DNA is TGTGCCAGCAGCCAAGGGGCAGGGATAAATGGCTACACCTTC. This codes for CASSQGAGINGYTF.

This chain links TRBV9 with TRBJ1-1; D call uncertain. With 0 bases removed from V and 8 bases from J, the gap between germline ends came to 8 bases. Germline loops: CDR1 SGDLS, CDR2 YYNGEE. The CDR3 covers 12 residues. In nucleotides, the CDR3 is TGTGCCAGCAGCGTAGGAGTGGGGGAAGCTTTCTTT. It translates to CASSVGVGEAFF.

The V and J genes are TRBV30 and TRBJ1-1; TRBD1 might be the D (5 bases). The V end lost 0 bases, the J end lost 0 bases, and 11 bases lay between the germline ends. The V gene's germline CDR1 is GTSNPN and CDR2 SVGIG (reference sequence). There are 15 residues in the CDR3. The CDR3 loop is CAWSVRQRMNTEAFF. CDR3 nucleotide sequence: TGTGCCTGGAGTGTCCGACAGCGAATGAACACTGAAGCTTTCTTT.

This clone has more than one count but fewer than ten. The V gene is TRBV3-1 (or the pseudogene TRBV3-2), the J gene TRBJ2-7; 12 nucleotides align to TRBD2. Trimming cost V 0 bases and J 3 bases; bases outside gene matches: 15. CDR1 and CDR2 from the germline V gene are LGHDT and YNNKEL (reference sequence). The CDR3 sequence is 20 residues long. CDR3 loop: CASSQEGRGRTSGIIYEQYF. Written as DNA, the CDR3 is TGTGCCAGCAGCCAAGAGGGTAGGGGCAGGACTAGCGGGATCATCTACGAGCAGTACTTC.

V gene TRBV7-2 combines with J gene TRBJ2-3, with D unclear. Germline V gives CDR1 SGHTA, CDR2 FQGNSA. V was cut by 3 bases and J by 4 bases, with 5 bases left in between. The CDR3 extends over 12 amino acids. The CDR3, as DNA: TGTGCCAGCAGCTTCGGTGCAGATACGCAGTATTTT. Its translation is CASSFGADTQYF.

The V and J genes are TRBV2 and TRBJ2-3, with 10 bases identical to TRBD1. The V gene's germline CDR1 is SNHLY and CDR2 FYNNEI. The CDR3 covers 16 residues. With V trimmed by 1 base and J by 5 bases, 6 bases remained unmatched. In nucleotides, the CDR3 is TGTGCCAGCAGTGAAGAAATGACAGGGGGCGTAGATACGCAGTATTTT. Translation: CASSEEMTGGVDTQYF.